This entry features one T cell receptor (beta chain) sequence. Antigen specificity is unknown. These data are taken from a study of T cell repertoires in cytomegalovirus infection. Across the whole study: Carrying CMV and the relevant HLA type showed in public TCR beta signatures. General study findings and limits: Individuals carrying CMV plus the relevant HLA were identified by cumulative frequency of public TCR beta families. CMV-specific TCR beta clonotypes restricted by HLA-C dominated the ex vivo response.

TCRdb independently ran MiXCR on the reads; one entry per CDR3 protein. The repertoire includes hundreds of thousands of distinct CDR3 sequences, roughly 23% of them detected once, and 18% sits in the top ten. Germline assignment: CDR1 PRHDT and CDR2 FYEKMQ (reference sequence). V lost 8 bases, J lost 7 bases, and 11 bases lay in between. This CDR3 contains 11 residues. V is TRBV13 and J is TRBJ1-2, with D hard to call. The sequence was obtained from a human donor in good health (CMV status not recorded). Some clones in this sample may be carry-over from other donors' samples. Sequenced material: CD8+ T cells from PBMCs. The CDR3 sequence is CASPSSGGYTF. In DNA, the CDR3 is TGTGCCAGCCCCTCGTCGGGTGGCTACACCTTC.